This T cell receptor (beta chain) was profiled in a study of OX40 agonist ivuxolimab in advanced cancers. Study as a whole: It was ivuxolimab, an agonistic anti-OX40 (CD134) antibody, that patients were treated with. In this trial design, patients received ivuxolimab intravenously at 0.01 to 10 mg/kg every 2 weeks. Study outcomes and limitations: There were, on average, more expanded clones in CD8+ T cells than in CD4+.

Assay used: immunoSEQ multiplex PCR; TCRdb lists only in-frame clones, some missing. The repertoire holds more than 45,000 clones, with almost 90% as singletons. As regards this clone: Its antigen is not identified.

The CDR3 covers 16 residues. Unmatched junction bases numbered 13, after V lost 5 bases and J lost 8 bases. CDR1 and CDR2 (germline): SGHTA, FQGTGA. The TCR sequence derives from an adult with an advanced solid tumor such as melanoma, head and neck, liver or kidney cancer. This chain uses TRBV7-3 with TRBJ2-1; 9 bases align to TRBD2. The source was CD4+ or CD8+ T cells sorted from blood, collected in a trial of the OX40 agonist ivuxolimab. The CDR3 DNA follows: TGTGCCAGCAGCCCCCCTAATAGCGGGAGTTCGGATGAGCAGTTCTTC. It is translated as CASSPPNSGSSDEQFF.